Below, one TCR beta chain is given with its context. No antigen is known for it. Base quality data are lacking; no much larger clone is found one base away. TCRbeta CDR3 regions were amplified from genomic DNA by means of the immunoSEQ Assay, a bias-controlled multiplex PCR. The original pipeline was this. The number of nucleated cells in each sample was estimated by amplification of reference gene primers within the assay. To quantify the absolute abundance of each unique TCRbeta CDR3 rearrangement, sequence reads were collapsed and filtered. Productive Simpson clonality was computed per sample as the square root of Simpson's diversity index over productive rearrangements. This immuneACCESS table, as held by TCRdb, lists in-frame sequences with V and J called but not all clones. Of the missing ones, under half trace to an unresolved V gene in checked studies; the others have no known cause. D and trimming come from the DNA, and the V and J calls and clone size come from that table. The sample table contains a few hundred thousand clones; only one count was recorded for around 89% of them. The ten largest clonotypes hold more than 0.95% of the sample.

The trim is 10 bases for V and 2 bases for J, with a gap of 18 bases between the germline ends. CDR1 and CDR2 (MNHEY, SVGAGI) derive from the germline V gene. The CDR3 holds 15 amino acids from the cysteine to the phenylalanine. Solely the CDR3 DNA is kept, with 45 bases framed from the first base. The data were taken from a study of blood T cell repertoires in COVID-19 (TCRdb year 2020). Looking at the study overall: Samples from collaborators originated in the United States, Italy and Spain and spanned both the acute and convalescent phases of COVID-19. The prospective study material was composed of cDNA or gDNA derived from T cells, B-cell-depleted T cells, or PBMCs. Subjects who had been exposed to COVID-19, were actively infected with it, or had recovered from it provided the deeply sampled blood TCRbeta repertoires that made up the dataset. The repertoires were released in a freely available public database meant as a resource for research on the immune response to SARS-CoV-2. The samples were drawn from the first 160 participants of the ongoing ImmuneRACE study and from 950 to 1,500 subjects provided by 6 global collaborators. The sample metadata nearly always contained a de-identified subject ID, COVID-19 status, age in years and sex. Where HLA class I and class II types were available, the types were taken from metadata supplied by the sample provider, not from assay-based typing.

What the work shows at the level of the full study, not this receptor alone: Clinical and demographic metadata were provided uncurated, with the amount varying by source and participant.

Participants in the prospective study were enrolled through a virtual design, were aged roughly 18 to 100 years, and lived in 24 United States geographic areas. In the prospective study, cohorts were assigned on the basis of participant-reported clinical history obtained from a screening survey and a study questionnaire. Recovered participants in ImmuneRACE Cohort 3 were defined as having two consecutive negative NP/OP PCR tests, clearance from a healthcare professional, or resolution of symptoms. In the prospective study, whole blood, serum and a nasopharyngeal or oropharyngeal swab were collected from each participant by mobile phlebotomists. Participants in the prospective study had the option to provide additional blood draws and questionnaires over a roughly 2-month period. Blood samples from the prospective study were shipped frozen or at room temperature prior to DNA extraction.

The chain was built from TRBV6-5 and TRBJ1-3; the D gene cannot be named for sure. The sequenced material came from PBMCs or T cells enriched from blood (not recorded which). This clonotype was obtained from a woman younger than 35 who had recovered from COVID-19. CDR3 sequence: CAILKMGGPGNTIYF. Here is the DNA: TGTGCCATTCTGAAAATGGGAGGACCTGGAAACACCATATATTTT.